The sequence of this T cell receptor (beta chain) was determined in a study of early T cells in non-severe SARS-CoV-2 infection. V dropped 6 bases and J dropped 4; count of bases not matched to a gene: 8. Germline V gene data show CDR1 as SQVTM and CDR2 as ANQGSEA. This CDR3 contains 14 residues. TCRdb analysed the 5' RACE reads with MiXCR anew, one entry per CDR3 protein. This sample has 30,000 to 35,000 distinct CDR3 sequences, with approximately 4.6% found just once. This clonotype was counted at least ten times. V usage is TRBV29-1 and J usage is TRBJ1-4, with 7 positions matching TRBD1. The receptor comes from an adult who was a healthcare worker with PCR-confirmed SARS-CoV-2 infection or an uninfected control (not recorded which). Material for sequencing was whole blood. The CDR3 here is CSVGLGTVNEKLFF. The CDR3 DNA reads as TGCAGCGTGGGCCTCGGGACAGTTAATGAAAAACTGTTTTTT.